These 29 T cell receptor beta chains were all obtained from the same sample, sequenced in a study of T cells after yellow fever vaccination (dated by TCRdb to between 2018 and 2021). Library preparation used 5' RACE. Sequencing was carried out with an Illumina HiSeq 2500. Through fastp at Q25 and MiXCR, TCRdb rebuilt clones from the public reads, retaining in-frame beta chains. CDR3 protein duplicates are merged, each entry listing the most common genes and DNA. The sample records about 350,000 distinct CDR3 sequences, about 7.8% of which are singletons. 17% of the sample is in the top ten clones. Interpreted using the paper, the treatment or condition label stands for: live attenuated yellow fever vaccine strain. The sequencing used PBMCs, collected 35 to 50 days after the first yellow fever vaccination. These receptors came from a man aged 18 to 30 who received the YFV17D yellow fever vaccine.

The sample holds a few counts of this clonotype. In nucleotides, the CDR3 is TGCAGTGCTTTGTCTAGCGGGGGTAACACCGGGGAGCTGTTTTTT. Residues: CSALSSGGNTGELFF. The genes are TRBV20-1 and TRBJ2-2; 10 bases match TRBD2. Trimming at V came to 5 bases and at J to 2 bases, leaving 5 bases not matched to a gene. Germline V CDR1 and CDR2: DFQATT, SNEGSKA (reference sequence). The CDR3 length is 15 residues.

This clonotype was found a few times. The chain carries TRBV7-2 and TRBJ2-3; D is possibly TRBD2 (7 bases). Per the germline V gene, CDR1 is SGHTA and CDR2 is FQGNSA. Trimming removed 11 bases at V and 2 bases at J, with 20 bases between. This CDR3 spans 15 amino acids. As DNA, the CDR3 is TGTGCCTCGTCTCCTTGGGGGGGCACCACAGATACGCAGTATTTT. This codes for CASSPWGGTTDTQYF.

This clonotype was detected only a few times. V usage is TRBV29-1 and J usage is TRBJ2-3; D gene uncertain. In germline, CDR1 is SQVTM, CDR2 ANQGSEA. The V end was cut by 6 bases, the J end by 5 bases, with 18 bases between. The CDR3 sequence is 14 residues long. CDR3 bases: TGCAGCGTCAGAAGGGTGTCATTAGAAGATACGCAGTATTTT. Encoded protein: CSVRRVSLEDTQYF.

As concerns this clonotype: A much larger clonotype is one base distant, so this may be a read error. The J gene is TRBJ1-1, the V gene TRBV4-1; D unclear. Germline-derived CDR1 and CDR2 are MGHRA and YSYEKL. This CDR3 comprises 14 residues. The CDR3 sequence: CASGQDGRNTEAFF. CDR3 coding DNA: TGCGCCAGCGGCCAAGATGGGCGGAACACTGAAGCTTTCTTT.

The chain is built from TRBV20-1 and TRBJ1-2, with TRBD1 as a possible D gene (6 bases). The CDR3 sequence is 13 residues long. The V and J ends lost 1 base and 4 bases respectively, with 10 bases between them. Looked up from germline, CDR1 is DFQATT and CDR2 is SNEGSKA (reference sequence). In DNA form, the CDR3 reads TGCAGTGCTAGAGCGTGGACAGCCTATGGCTACACCTTC. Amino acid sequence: CSARAWTAYGYTF.

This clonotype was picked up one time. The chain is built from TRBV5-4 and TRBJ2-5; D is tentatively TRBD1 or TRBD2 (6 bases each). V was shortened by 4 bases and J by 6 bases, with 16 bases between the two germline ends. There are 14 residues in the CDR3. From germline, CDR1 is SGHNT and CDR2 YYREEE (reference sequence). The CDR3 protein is CASSPGAGVQTQYF. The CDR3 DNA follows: TGTGCCAGCAGCCCGGGGGCAGGGGTACAGACCCAGTACTTC.

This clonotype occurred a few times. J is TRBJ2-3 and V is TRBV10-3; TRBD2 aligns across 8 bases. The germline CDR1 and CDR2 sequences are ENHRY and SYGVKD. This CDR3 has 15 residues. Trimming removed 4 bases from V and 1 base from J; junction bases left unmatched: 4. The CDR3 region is CAISVLGGGTDTQYF. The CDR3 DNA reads TGTGCCATCAGTGTGCTCGGGGGGGGCACAGATACGCAGTATTTT.

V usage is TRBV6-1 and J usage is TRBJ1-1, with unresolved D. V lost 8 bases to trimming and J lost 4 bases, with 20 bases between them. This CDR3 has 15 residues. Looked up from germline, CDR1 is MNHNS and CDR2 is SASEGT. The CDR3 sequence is CASREPGATSTEAFF. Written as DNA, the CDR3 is TGTGCCAGCCGCGAACCGGGAGCCACCTCCACTGAAGCTTTCTTT.

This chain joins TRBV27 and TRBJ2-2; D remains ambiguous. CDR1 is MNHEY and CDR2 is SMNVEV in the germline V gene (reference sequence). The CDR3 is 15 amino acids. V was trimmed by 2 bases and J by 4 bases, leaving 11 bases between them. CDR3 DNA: TGTGCCAGCAGTTTAACCGCCCCGGTCACCGGGGAGCTGTTTTTT. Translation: CASSLTAPVTGELFF.

CDR3 nucleotides: TGCAGTGCTCCCGACTACCGAGCACTCGCAGATACGCAGTATTTT. Its translation is CSAPDYRALADTQYF. V is TRBV20-1 and J is TRBJ2-3, with a tentative D call TRBD2 (5 bases). Germline lookup yields CDR1 DFQATT and CDR2 SNEGSKA (reference sequence). V was shortened by 5 bases and J by 4 bases, with 19 bases between the two germline ends. The CDR3 length is 15 residues.

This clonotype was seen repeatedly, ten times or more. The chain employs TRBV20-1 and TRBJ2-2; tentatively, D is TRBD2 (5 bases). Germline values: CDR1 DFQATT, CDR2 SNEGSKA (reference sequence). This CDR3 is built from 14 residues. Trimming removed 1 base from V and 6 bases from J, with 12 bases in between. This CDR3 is CSARAGWSSGELFF. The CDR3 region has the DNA TGCAGTGCTAGAGCGGGGTGGAGCTCCGGGGAGCTGTTTTTT.

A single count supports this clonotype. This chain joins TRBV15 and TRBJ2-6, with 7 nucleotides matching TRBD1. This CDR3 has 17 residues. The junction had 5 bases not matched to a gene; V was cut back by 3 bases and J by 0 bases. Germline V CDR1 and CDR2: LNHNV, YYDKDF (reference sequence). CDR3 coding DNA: TGTGCCACCAGCAGTTATGGACAGGACTCTGGGGCCAACGTCCTGACTTTC. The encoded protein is CATSSYGQDSGANVLTF.

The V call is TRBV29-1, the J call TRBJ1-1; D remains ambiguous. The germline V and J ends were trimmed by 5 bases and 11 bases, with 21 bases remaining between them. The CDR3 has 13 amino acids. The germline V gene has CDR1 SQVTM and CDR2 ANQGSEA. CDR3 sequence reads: CSVFENQALGAFF. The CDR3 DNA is TGCAGCGTTTTCGAAAACCAGGCCCTCGGGGCTTTCTTT.

CDR3 loop: CASSLQGARTDTQYF. CDR3 nucleotides: TGTGCCAGCAGCTTACAGGGGGCGCGCACAGATACGCAGTATTTT. The chain joins TRBV7-6 to TRBJ2-3, with TRBD1 matching 8 bases. J lost 1 base, V lost 2 bases, and 2 bases had no gene match. CDR1 and CDR2 from the germline V gene are SGHVS and FNYEAQ. CDR3 size: 15 residues.

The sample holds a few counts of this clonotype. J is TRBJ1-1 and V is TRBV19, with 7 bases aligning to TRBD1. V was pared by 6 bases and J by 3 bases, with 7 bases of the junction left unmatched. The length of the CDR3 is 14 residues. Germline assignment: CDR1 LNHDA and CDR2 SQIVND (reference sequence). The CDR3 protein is CASSLQGSDTEAFF. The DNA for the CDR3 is TGTGCCAGTAGCCTACAGGGGAGCGACACTGAAGCTTTCTTT.

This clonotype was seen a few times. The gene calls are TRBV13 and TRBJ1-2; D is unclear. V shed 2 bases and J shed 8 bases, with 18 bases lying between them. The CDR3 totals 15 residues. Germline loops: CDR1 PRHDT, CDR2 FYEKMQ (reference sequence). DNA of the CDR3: TGTGCCAGCAGCTTATCGTCCCGGGGAGGGTGGGGCTACACCTTC. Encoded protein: CASSLSSRGGWGYTF.

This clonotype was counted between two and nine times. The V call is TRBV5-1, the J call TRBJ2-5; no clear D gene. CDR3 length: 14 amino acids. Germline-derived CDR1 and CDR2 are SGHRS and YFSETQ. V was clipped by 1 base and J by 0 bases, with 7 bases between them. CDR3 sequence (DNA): TGCGCCAGCAGCTTGTTGGAAAACCAAGAGACCCAGTACTTC. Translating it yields CASSLLENQETQYF.

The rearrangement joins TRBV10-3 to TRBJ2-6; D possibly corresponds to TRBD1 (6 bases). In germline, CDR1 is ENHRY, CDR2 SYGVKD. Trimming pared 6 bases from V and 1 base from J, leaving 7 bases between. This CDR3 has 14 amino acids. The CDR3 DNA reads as TGTGCCATCAGAGGACAGTCTGGGGCCAACGTCCTGACTTTC. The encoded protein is CAIRGQSGANVLTF.

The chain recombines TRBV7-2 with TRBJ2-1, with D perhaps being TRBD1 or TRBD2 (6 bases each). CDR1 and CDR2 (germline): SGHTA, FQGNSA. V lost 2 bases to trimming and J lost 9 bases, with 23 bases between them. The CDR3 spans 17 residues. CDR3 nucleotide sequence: TGTGCCAGCAGCTTACGGGGGCCTGGGCAGGGTGGTCGTGAGCAGTTCTTC. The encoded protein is CASSLRGPGQGGREQFF.

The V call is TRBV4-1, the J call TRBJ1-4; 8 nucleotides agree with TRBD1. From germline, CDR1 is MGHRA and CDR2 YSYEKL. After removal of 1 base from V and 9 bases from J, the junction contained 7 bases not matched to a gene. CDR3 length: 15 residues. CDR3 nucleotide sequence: TGCGCCAGCAGCCAAGTCCGGGGACAGGAAAAAAAACTGTTTTTT. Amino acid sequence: CASSQVRGQEKKLFF.

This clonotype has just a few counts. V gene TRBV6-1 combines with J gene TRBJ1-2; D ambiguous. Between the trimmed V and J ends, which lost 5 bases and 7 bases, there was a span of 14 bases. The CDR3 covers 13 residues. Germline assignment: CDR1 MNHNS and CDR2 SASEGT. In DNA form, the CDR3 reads TGTGCCAGCAGTCAACCCGCAGGATCTGGCTACACCTTC. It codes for CASSQPAGSGYTF.

The CDR3 spells CASSFRGGYTGELFF. The CDR3 nucleotides are TGCGCCAGCAGCTTCCGAGGGGGTTACACCGGGGAGCTGTTTTTT. The genes are TRBV5-1 and TRBJ2-2, with a weak D call TRBD1 (6 bases). There are 15 residues in the CDR3. Trimming took off 2 bases at V and 3 bases at J, with 11 bases between the two ends. Germline V lookup: CDR1 SGHRS, CDR2 YFSETQ.

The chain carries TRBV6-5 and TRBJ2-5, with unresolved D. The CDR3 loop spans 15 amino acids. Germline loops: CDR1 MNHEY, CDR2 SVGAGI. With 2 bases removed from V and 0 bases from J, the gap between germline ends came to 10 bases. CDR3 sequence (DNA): TGTGCCAGCAGTTACGTCGATGCTAACCAAGAGACCCAGTACTTC. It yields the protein CASSYVDANQETQYF.

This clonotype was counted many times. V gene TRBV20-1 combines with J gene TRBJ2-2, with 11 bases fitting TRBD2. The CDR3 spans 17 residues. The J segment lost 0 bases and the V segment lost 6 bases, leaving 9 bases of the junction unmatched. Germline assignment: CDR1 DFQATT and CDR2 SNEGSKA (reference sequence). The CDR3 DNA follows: TGCAGTGCCAGGGGGCGTAGCGGGGGGGCGAACACCGGGGAGCTGTTTTTT. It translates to CSARGRSGGANTGELFF.

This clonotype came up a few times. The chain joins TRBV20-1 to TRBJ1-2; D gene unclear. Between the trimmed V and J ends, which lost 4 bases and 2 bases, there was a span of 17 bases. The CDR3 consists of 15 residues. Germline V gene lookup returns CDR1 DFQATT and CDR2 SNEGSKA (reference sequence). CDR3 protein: CSAILPWTENYGYTF. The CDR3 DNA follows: TGCAGTGCTATACTACCCTGGACGGAGAACTATGGCTACACCTTC.

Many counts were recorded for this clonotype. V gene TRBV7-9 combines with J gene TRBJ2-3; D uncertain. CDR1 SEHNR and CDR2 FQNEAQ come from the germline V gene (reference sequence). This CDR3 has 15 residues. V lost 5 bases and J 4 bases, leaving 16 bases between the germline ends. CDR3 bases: TGTGCCAGCAGCCCCTCGGTGGGGATAGCAGATACGCAGTATTTT. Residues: CASSPSVGIADTQYF.

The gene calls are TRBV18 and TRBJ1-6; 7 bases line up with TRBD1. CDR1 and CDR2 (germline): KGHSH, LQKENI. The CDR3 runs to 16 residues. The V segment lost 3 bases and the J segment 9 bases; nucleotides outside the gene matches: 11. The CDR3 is CASSPAIDRVGSPLHF. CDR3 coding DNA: TGTGCCAGCTCACCCGCCATCGACAGGGTCGGTTCACCCCTCCACTTT.

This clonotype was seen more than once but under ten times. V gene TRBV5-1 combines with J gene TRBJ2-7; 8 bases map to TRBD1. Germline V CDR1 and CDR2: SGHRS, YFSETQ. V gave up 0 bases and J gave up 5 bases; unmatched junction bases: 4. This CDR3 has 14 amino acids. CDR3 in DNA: TGCGCCAGCAGCTTGGGGACAGGGATCCACGAGCAGTACGTC. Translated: CASSLGTGIHEQYV.

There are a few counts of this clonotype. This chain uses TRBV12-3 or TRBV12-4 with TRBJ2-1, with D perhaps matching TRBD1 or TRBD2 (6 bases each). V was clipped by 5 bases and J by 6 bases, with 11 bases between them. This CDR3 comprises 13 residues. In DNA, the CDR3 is TGTGCCAGCAGTGGCAGGGGAGGCAATGAGCAGTTCTTC. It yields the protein CASSGRGGNEQFF.